Listed below are T cell receptor beta chains from one sample, sequenced in a study of cytomegalovirus exposure and HLA in healthy donors. Assay used: immunoSEQ multiplex PCR; TCRdb lists only in-frame clones, some missing. In the table there are some 110,000 clones, over 70% of which are singletons. The sample was PBMCs. Receptors originate from a woman in her forties or fifties in good health and CMV-seropositive. Each CDR3 is given with its conserved first and last residue. The order of the fields is CDR3 protein, CDR3 DNA, clone size, V gene, D gene, J gene. A D gene is named only where the DNA matches it firmly. The size entry is marked missing in some rows and otherwise reads once, few, many or a size class.

CDR3: CASSQVEGIAFF
DNA: TGTGCCAGCAGCCAAGTGGAGGGTATAGCTTTCTTT
size: NA
V: TRBV14
D: NA
J: TRBJ1-1

CDR3: CASSLGQTGDGYTF
DNA: TGTGCCAGCAGCTTAGGTCAGACAGGGGATGGCTACACCTTC
size: NA
V: TRBV7-9
D: TRBD1
J: TRBJ1-2

CDR3: CASSSRPPYEQYF
DNA: TGTGCCAGCAGCTCCCGTCCCCCTTACGAGCAGTACTTC
size: few
V: TRBV7-2
D: NA
J: TRBJ2-7

CDR3: CASSLFAGGNQPQHF
DNA: TGTGCCAGCAGCTTATTCGCAGGGGGCAATCAGCCCCAGCATTTT
size: NA
V: TRBV7-2
D: NA
J: TRBJ1-5

CDR3: CASSLDLRSPLHF
DNA: TGCGCCAGCAGCTTGGATCTACGCTCACCCCTCCACTTT
size: NA
V: TRBV5-1
D: NA
J: TRBJ1-6

CDR3: CASSIVVTGAYGYTF
DNA: TGTGCCAGTAGTATAGTTGTGACAGGGGCCTATGGCTACACCTTC
size: once
V: TRBV19
D: TRBD1
J: TRBJ1-2

CDR3: CALERQSRAFF
DNA: TGTGCCTTGGAGAGGCAGAGTCGGGCTTTCTTT
size: NA
V: TRBV30
D: NA
J: TRBJ1-1

CDR3: CASSDPGLAGYNEQFF
DNA: TGTGCCAGCAGCGACCCGGGACTAGCGGGTTACAATGAGCAGTTCTTC
size: NA
V: TRBV7-9
D: TRBD2
J: TRBJ2-1

CDR3: CASSRDRVNTQYF
DNA: TGTGCCAGCAGCCGCGACAGGGTTAATACGCAGTATTTT
size: NA
V: TRBV5-6
D: TRBD1
J: TRBJ2-3

CDR3: CAISPGDQPQHF
DNA: TGTGCCATCAGTCCCGGTGATCAGCCCCAGCATTTT
size: few
V: TRBV10-3
D: NA
J: TRBJ1-5

CDR3: CASSLSQGQPQHF
DNA: TGTGCCAGCAGTCTGAGTCAGGGTCAGCCCCAGCATTTT
size: NA
V: TRBV27
D: NA
J: TRBJ1-5

CDR3: CASSATGNTEAFF
DNA: TGTGCCAGCAGCGCGACAGGGAACACTGAAGCTTTCTTT
size: NA
V: TRBV7-3
D: NA
J: TRBJ1-1

CDR3: CSVKTPMNTEAFF
DNA: TGCAGCGTTAAGACACCTATGAACACTGAAGCTTTCTTT
size: few
V: TRBV29-1
D: NA
J: TRBJ1-1

CDR3: CASSRQGLDEQFF
DNA: TGTGCCAGCAGCCGACAGGGTCTGGATGAGCAGTTCTTC
size: NA
V: TRBV7-2
D: TRBD1
J: TRBJ2-1

CDR3: CASSETGYNQPQHF
DNA: TGTGCCAGCAGTGAGACAGGGTATAATCAGCCCCAGCATTTT
size: NA
V: TRBV25-1
D: TRBD1
J: TRBJ1-5

CDR3: CASSSSSTVLVEQYF
DNA: TGTGCCAGCAGCTCCTCGTCGACAGTTCTGGTCGAGCAGTACTTC
size: NA
V: TRBV7-8
D: NA
J: TRBJ2-7

CDR3: CASSDMIGTGLYF
DNA: TGTGCCAGCAGCGACATGATCGGGACAGGACTGTATTTT
size: NA
V: TRBV7-9
D: TRBD1
J: TRBJ2-3

CDR3: CASSPQGAGPAYEQYF
DNA: TGTGCCAGCAGCCCCCAGGGGGCAGGGCCCGCCTACGAGCAGTACTTC
size: NA
V: TRBV7-2
D: TRBD1
J: TRBJ2-7

CDR3: CASSFPTSGEQETQYF
DNA: TGCGCCAGCAGCTTCCCGACTAGCGGGGAACAAGAGACCCAGTACTTC
size: NA
V: TRBV4-1
D: TRBD2
J: TRBJ2-5

CDR3: CASSQDWSNTEAFF
DNA: TGTGCCAGCAGCCAGGACTGGTCGAACACTGAAGCTTTCTTT
size: NA
V: TRBV11-2
D: NA
J: TRBJ1-1

CDR3: CASSRASGTYEQYF
DNA: TGTGCCAGTAGTAGGGCTAGCGGCACCTACGAGCAGTACTTC
size: NA
V: TRBV19
D: TRBD2
J: TRBJ2-7

CDR3: CASSRQGQPNQPQHF
DNA: TGCGCCAGCAGCCGGCAGGGACAGCCCAATCAGCCCCAGCATTTT
size: few
V: TRBV4-1
D: TRBD1
J: TRBJ1-5

CDR3: CASSKDSGGSPLHF
DNA: TGTGCCAGCAGTAAGGACAGCGGCGGTTCACCCCTCCACTTT
size: NA
V: TRBV27
D: NA
J: TRBJ1-6

CDR3: CASSFVAGAYQPQHF
DNA: TGTGCCAGCAGTTTCGTAGCAGGGGCGTACCAGCCCCAGCATTTT
size: NA
V: TRBV27
D: NA
J: TRBJ1-5

CDR3: CASTTATASGNTIYF
DNA: TGTGCCAGCACAACCGCGACAGCCTCTGGAAACACCATATATTTT
size: NA
V: TRBV28
D: NA
J: TRBJ1-3

CDR3: CASGLVLQEGARETQYF
DNA: TGTGCTAGTGGTTTGGTCCTTCAAGAGGGGGCCCGGGAGACCCAGTACTTC
size: NA
V: TRBV12-5
D: TRBD1
J: TRBJ2-5

CDR3: CASRGQGDFIQYF
DNA: TGTGCCAGCAGGGGACAGGGCGATTTCATTCAGTACTTC
size: few
V: TRBV27
D: TRBD1
J: TRBJ2-4

CDR3: CASMEGVDTQYF
DNA: TGTGCCAGCATGGAAGGGGTTGATACGCAGTATTTT
size: NA
V: TRBV6-5
D: NA
J: TRBJ2-3

CDR3: CASSMDGSNEKLFF
DNA: TGTGCCAGTAGCATGGACGGGAGTAATGAAAAACTGTTTTTT
size: NA
V: TRBV19
D: NA
J: TRBJ1-4

CDR3: CASSETLATYEQYF
DNA: TGTGCCAGCAGTGAAACACTAGCGACCTACGAGCAGTACTTC
size: few
V: TRBV2
D: TRBD2
J: TRBJ2-7

CDR3: CAISESTKPGELFF
DNA: TGTGCCATCAGTGAGTCTACTAAGCCCGGGGAGCTGTTTTTT
size: NA
V: TRBV10-3
D: NA
J: TRBJ2-2

CDR3: CASSMPSSYNEQFF
DNA: TGTGCCAGTAGTATGCCCAGCTCCTACAATGAGCAGTTCTTC
size: once
V: TRBV19
D: NA
J: TRBJ2-1

CDR3: CASSLGTGPAYEQYF
DNA: TGTGCCAGCAGCTTGGGGACAGGGCCGGCCTACGAGCAGTACTTC
size: few
V: TRBV5-4
D: TRBD1
J: TRBJ2-7

CDR3: CSVRGTVREQYF
DNA: TGCAGCGTTAGGGGGACAGTTCGCGAGCAGTACTTC
size: NA
V: TRBV29-1
D: TRBD1
J: TRBJ2-7

CDR3: CAWSPASGQETQYF
DNA: TGTGCCTGGAGTCCCGCTAGCGGACAAGAGACCCAGTACTTC
size: few
V: TRBV30
D: TRBD2
J: TRBJ2-5

CDR3: CASSIGTDDEQYF
DNA: TGTGCCAGCAGCATCGGGACAGACGACGAGCAGTACTTC
size: NA
V: TRBV11-3
D: TRBD1
J: TRBJ2-7

CDR3: CASSRSSGGSDTQYF
DNA: TGTGCCAGCAGCCGAAGCTCGGGGGGTTCAGATACGCAGTATTTT
size: NA
V: TRBV7-2
D: TRBD2
J: TRBJ2-3

CDR3: CASSTGQGFTYTF
DNA: TGTGCCAGCAGTACGGGACAAGGGTTTACCTACACCTTC
size: NA
V: TRBV7-2
D: NA
J: TRBJ1-2

CDR3: CASSFVYQETQYF
DNA: TGTGCCAGCAGCTTTGTCTACCAAGAGACCCAGTACTTC
size: few
V: TRBV7-3
D: NA
J: TRBJ2-5

CDR3: CASSQDSPPLHF
DNA: TGTGCCAGCAGCCAAGATAGTCCACCCCTCCACTTT
size: NA
V: TRBV14
D: NA
J: TRBJ1-6

CDR3: CASSIVPDTYGYTF
DNA: TGTGCCAGTAGTATAGTCCCGGACACCTATGGCTACACCTTC
size: NA
V: TRBV19
D: NA
J: TRBJ1-2

CDR3: CASTPGSSGANVLTF
DNA: TGTGCCAGCACGCCCGGGTCTTCAGGGGCCAACGTCCTGACTTTC
size: once
V: TRBV6-1
D: NA
J: TRBJ2-6

CDR3: CASSRGMNYGYTF
DNA: TGTGCCAGCAGCCGGGGAATGAACTATGGCTACACCTTC
size: few
V: TRBV7-8
D: NA
J: TRBJ1-2

CDR3: CASGGGEVANEKLFF
DNA: TGTGCTAGTGGCGGGGGGGAGGTAGCTAATGAAAAACTGTTTTTT
size: few
V: TRBV12-5
D: NA
J: TRBJ1-4

CDR3: CASSKTAAPFPYGYTF
DNA: TGTGCCAGCAGCAAGACAGCTGCACCCTTTCCCTATGGCTACACCTTC
size: NA
V: TRBV7-3
D: NA
J: TRBJ1-2

CDR3: CASSPDRGNQPQHF
DNA: TGTGCCAGCAGTCCGGACAGAGGCAATCAGCCCCAGCATTTT
size: NA
V: TRBV7-2
D: NA
J: TRBJ1-5

CDR3: CSVEGRVLGEAFF
DNA: TGCAGCGTTGAAGGCAGGGTACTGGGTGAAGCTTTCTTT
size: NA
V: TRBV29-1
D: NA
J: TRBJ1-1